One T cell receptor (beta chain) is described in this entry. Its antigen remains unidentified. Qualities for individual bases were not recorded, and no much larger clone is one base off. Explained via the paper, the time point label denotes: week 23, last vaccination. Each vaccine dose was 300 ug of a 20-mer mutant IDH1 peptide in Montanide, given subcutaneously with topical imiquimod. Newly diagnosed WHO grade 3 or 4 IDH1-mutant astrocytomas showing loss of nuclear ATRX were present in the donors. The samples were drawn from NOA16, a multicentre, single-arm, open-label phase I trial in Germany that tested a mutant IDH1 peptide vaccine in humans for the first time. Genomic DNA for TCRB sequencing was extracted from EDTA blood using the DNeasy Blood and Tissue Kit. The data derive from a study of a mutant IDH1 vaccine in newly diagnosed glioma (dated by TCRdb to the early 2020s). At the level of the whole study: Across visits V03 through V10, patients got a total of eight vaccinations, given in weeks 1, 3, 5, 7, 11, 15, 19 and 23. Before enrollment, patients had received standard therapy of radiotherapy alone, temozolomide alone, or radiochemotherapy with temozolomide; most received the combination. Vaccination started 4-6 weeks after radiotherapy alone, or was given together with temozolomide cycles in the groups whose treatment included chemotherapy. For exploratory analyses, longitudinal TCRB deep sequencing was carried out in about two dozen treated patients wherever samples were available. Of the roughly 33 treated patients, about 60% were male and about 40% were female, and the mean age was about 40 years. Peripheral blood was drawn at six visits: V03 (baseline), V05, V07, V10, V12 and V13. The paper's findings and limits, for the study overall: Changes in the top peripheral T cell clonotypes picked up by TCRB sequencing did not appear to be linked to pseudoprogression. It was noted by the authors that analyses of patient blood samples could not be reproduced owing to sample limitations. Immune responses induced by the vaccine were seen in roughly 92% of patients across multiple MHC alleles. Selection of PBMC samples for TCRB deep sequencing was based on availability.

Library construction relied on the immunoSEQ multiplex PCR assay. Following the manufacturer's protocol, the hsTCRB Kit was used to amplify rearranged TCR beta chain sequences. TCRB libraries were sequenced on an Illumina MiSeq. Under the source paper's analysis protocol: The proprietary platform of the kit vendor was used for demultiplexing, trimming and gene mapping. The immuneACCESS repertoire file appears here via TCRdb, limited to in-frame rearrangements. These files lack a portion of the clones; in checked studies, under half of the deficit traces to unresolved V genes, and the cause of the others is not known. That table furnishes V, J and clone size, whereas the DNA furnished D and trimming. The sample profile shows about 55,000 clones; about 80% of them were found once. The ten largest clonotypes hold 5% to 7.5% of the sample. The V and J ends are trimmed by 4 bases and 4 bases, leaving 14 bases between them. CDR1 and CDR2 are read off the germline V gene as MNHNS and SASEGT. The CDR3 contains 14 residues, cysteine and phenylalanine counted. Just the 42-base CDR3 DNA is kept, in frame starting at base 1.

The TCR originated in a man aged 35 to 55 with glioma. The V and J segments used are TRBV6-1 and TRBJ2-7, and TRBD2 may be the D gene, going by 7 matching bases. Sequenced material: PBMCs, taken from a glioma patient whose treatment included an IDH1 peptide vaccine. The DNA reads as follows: TGTGCCAGCAGTGCGGGGGGCTCACTTTACGAGCAGTACTTC. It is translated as CASSAGGSLYEQYF.